This note documents a single T cell receptor (beta chain) sequence. V was cut by 5 bases and J by 6 bases, with 17 bases left in between. CDR1 is SGHTA, CDR2 FQGNSA, per germline. The CDR3 length is 14 residues. The sample belongs to a study of technical replicates of blood from several donors. TCRdb's table, derived via immunoSEQ multiplex PCR, lists solely in-frame clones and lacks some. The profile shows tens of thousands of clones, 92% of them singletons. The specimen sequenced was T cells isolated from PBMCs. The TCR was taken from a human donor in good health. The rearrangement uses TRBV7-2 and TRBJ2-7; D possibly corresponds to TRBD1 (6 bases). CDR3 region: CASSPGQTISEQYF. In nucleotides, the CDR3 is TGTGCCAGCAGCCCCGGACAGACGATCTCCGAGCAGTACTTC. Full variable domain (rest looked up from reference TRBV7-2 and TRBJ2-7): GAGVSQSPSNKVTEKGKDVELRCDPISGHTALYWYRQSLGQGLEFLIYFQGNSAPDKSGLPSDRFSAERTGGSVSTLTIQRTQQEDSAVYLCASSPGQTISEQYFGPGTRLTVT.